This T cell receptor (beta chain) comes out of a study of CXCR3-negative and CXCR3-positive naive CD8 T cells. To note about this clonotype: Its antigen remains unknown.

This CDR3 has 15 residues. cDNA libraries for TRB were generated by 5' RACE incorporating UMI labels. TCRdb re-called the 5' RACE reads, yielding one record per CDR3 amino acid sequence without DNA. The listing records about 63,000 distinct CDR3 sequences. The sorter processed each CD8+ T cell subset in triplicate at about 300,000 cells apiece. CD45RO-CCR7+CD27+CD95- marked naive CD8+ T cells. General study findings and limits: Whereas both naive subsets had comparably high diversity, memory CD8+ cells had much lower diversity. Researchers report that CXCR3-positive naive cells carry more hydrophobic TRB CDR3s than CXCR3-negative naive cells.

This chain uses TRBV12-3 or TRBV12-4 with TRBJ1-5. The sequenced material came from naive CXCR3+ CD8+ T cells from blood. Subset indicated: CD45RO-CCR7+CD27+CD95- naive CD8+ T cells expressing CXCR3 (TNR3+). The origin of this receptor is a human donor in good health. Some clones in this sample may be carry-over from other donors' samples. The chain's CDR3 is CASSLEDQVSQPQHF.